This T cell receptor (beta chain) comes out of a study of blood T cell repertoires in COVID-19. Study in general: Spain, Italy and the United States supplied samples that represented acute and convalescent COVID-19.

After removal of 7 bases from V and 4 bases from J, the junction contained 11 bases not matched to a gene. Germline-derived CDR1 and CDR2 are LNHDA and SQIVND (reference sequence). The CDR3 totals 16 residues. Repertoires were generated with immunoSEQ multiplex PCR, while TCRdb's copy carries only in-frame clones and drops some. Counted here are about 36,000 clones, more than 80% occurring once; the ten biggest clones make up around two fifths. The chain carries TRBV19 and TRBJ2-1; 9 bases match TRBD2. The TCR was taken from a human donor in a cohort sampled during active or convalescent COVID-19. The donor label of this sample is uncertain. The specimen sequenced was peripheral blood. In DNA, the CDR3 is TGTGCCAGTACAGAGAGTAGCGGGAGAAGTTACAATGAGCAGTTCTTC. Translating it yields CASTESSGRSYNEQFF.